Following are 6 T cell receptor beta chains from one sample sequenced in a study of cytomegalovirus exposure and HLA in healthy donors. PCR involved 60 Vbeta and 13 Jbeta primers. Method: immunoSEQ multiplex PCR; TCRdb's copy keeps in-frame clones and lacks some. Its table records about 40,000 clones. The sample consisted of PBMCs. The receptors stem from a male donor in good health and CMV-seronegative.

The CDR3 here is CASSEGLAGTFYEQYF. The CDR3 DNA reads as TGTGCCAGCAGTGAAGGACTAGCGGGGACTTTCTACGAGCAGTACTTC. The genes are TRBV6-1 and TRBJ2-7, with 11 positions matching TRBD2. CDR1 MNHNS and CDR2 SASEGT come from the germline V gene. CDR3 length: 16 residues. The J segment lost 3 bases and the V segment lost 1 base, leaving 5 bases of the junction unmatched.

The chain uses TRBV6-1 and TRBJ2-2; 8 bases match TRBD2. The junction had 7 bases not matched to a gene; V was cut back by 2 bases and J by 5 bases. This CDR3 region has 16 residues. The germline gives CDR1 MNHNS, CDR2 SASEGT. The CDR3 sequence is CASSELAGTGTGELFF. As DNA, the CDR3 is TGTGCCAGCAGTGAATTAGCGGGGACGGGGACCGGGGAGCTGTTTTTT.

V and J are TRBV7-3 and TRBJ1-1; the D is unclear. The V gene lost 5 bases and the J gene lost 5 bases, with 12 bases spanning the gap. The V gene's germline CDR1 is SGHTA and CDR2 FQGTGA. This CDR3 is 13 amino acids long. CDR3 sequence reads: CASSPRRGTEAFF. The CDR3 DNA reads as TGTGCCAGCAGCCCTAGACGAGGGACTGAAGCTTTCTTT.

This chain links TRBV5-6 with TRBJ1-2; weak D call: TRBD1 (6 bases). Germline-derived CDR1 and CDR2 are SGHDT and YYEEEE. The length of the CDR3 is 17 residues. V shed 4 bases and J shed 7 bases, with 26 bases lying between them. The CDR3 sequence: CASSPRTDRYPLPGYTF. DNA for the CDR3: TGTGCCAGCAGCCCCCGGACAGATAGATATCCCCTTCCTGGCTACACCTTC.

The chain couples TRBV7-9 to TRBJ1-5; TRBD1 matches at 9 bases. Unmatched junction bases numbered 4, after V lost 1 base and J lost 3 bases. The V gene's germline CDR1 is SEHNR and CDR2 FQNEAQ (reference sequence). The CDR3 runs 16 residues. The CDR3 loop reads CASSLGRDRVNQPQHF. The CDR3 nucleotides read TGTGCCAGCAGCTTAGGAAGGGACAGGGTCAATCAGCCCCAGCATTTT.

The genes are TRBV6-1 and TRBJ1-6; D not certain. Germline values: CDR1 MNHNS, CDR2 SASEGT. The CDR3 totals 13 residues. The V gene lost 3 bases and the J gene lost 8 bases, with 8 bases spanning the gap. The CDR3, as DNA: TGTGCCAGCAGTGACGAGGAGGATTCACCCCTCCACTTT. This gives the protein CASSDEEDSPLHF.